This T cell receptor (beta chain) appears in the sequencing data of a study of blood T cell repertoires in COVID-19. Study overall: Collection of acute and convalescent COVID-19 samples took place in the United States, Italy and Spain. Sample material is recorded as cDNA or gDNA derived from T cells, B-cell-depleted T cells, or PBMCs.

Profiled with immunoSEQ multiplex PCR; TCRdb holds only in-frame clones, not every one. The table has approximately 460,000 clones, nearly 90% seen once. V was pared by 0 bases and J by 5 bases, with 5 bases of the junction left unmatched. Germline lookup yields CDR1 LGHDT and CDR2 YNNKEL (reference sequence). The CDR3 is 17 residues long. Seattle-derived patients entered the study during active infection and were followed longitudinally. Specimen: peripheral blood. V and J are TRBV3-1 (or the pseudogene TRBV3-2) and TRBJ2-1, with TRBD2 matching 12 bases. The clonotype originates from a man between 18 and 29 years old with COVID-19, enrolled during active disease. CDR3 sequence reads: CASSQDTSGGPNNEQFF. The CDR3 DNA follows: TGTGCCAGCAGCCAAGATACTAGCGGGGGGCCAAACAATGAGCAGTTCTTC.